The clone carrying this T cell receptor (beta chain) was detected once. Its antigen is currently unknown. This record belongs to a study of cytomegalovirus exposure and HLA in healthy donors. Background on the study: HLA-typed donors were the source of approximately 80 million unique TCRs, which an early data release held. Membership in the Caucasian-associated ancestry cluster was found for around 81% of approximately 430 genotyped donors.

Study-wide results and caveats: In a later analysis, TCR association rates varied by HLA locus: DRB1 most, HLA-C fewest.

The PCR used 60 Vbeta and 13 Jbeta primers. Profiled with immunoSEQ multiplex PCR; TCRdb holds only in-frame clones, not every one. The table has some 170,000 clones, 80% seen once. This CDR3 spans 15 amino acids. The germline V gene encodes CDR1 SGHTA and CDR2 FQGNSA. V dropped 4 bases and J dropped 0; count of bases not matched to a gene: 5. Donors likely had unrecorded immune exposures despite being nominally healthy when sampled. V and J are TRBV7-2 and TRBJ1-1; TRBD1 matches 7 bases. The TCR was taken from a man between 18 and 35 years old in good health and CMV-seropositive. Sequenced input: PBMCs. CDR3 in DNA: TGTGCCAGCAGCTCCCAGGGGACAGTGAACACTGAAGCTTTCTTT. This sequence encodes CASSSQGTVNTEAFF.